A single sample is the source of the 27 T cell receptor beta chains below, sequenced in a study of prognosis after radiotherapy for stage I lung cancer. Template was genomic DNA; TCR beta CDR3 amplified in two multiplex PCR rounds. Primers targeting each individual TRBV and TRBJ gene were applied in first-round PCR. TCRdb called the multiplex PCR reads again in MiXCR, with one record for every CDR3 protein. The sample has fewer than 20,000 distinct CDR3 sequences, around 40% seen once. This sample comprised PBMCs, obtained before or after stereotactic body radiation therapy (not recorded which). Every receptor here comes from a donor over 45 with non-small cell lung cancer.

The J gene is TRBJ1-2, the V gene TRBV6-1; D remains unclear. The CDR3 spans 12 residues. The V gene's germline CDR1 is MNHNS and CDR2 SASEGT. The ends were cut back, 9 bases at V and 6 bases at J, with 14 bases in the middle. The CDR3 region has the DNA TGTGCCAGTACCCAGGTGGTTCATGGCTACACCTTC. This gives the protein CASTQVVHGYTF.

This clonotype was observed many times. The rearrangement joins TRBV20-1 to TRBJ1-2; D ambiguous. The CDR3 sequence is 12 residues long. Germline CDR1 DFQATT, CDR2 SNEGSKA (reference sequence). CDR3 loop: CSSVQPNGGYTF. The CDR3 nucleotides are TGCAGCTCGGTACAGCCTAATGGTGGCTACACCTTC.

This clonotype appeared many times. The J gene is TRBJ2-2, the V gene TRBV5-4; D unresolved. The CDR3 consists of 17 residues. The V gene lost 0 bases and the J gene lost 0 bases, with 12 bases spanning the gap. Germline CDR1 is SGHNT and CDR2 is YYREEE (reference sequence). The CDR3 here is CASSLASAQANTGELFF. CDR3 bases: TGTGCCAGCAGCTTGGCCTCGGCACAAGCGAACACCGGGGAGCTGTTTTTT.

There are a few counts of this clonotype. The J gene is TRBJ2-4, the V gene TRBV6-1, with a weak D call TRBD2 (6 bases). Looked up from germline, CDR1 is MNHNS and CDR2 is SASEGT. V dropped 6 bases and J dropped 4 bases, with 13 bases sitting between them. The CDR3 runs 14 residues. The CDR3 reads CASSAGGVKNIQYF. The CDR3 region has the DNA TGTGCCAGCAGCGCCGGGGGAGTAAAAAACATTCAGTACTTC.

This clonotype was counted a few times. This chain uses TRBV18 with TRBJ2-1; 9 bases match TRBD1. CDR3 length: 13 amino acids. V was clipped by 3 bases and J by 13 bases; unmatched bases: 7. From germline, CDR1 is KGHSH and CDR2 LQKENI. The CDR3 nucleotides are TGTGCCAGCTCACCCCTGACAGGGGGGGGACAGTTCTTC. Its translation: CASSPLTGGGQFF. Filled out from reference TRBV18 and TRBJ2-1, the complete variable domain reads NAGVMQNPRHLVRRRGQEARLRCSPMKGHSHVYWYRQLPEEGLKFMVYLQKENIIDESGMPKERFSAEFPKEGPSILRIQQVVRGDSAAYFCASSPLTGGGQFFGPGTRLTVL.

The sample holds one count of this clonotype. With a much larger clone just one base away, this may be a read error. V usage is TRBV6-1 and J usage is TRBJ2-4; D is perhaps TRBD2 (6 bases). CDR1 is MNHNS, CDR2 SASEGT, per germline. This CDR3 contains 18 residues. V lost 5 bases and J 0 bases, leaving 20 bases between the germline ends. CDR3 in amino acids: CASSLLRESPIAKNIQYF. DNA of the CDR3: TGTGCCAGCAGTCTGCTCCGGGAGTCCCCTATAGCCAAAAACATTCAGTACTTC.

Concerning this clonotype: A much bigger clone sits one base away, suggesting this may be a read error. V usage is TRBV20-1 and J usage is TRBJ2-5; a possible D gene is TRBD1 (6 bases). The CDR3 loop spans 14 amino acids. Germline V CDR1 and CDR2: DFQATT, SNEGSKA (reference sequence). Trimming left V 6 bases short and J 1 base short, with 15 bases between. The DNA of the CDR3 is TGCAGTGCGCCCGTGGGGACATCCCAAGAGACCCAGTACTTC. Translating gives CSAPVGTSQETQYF.

The chain recombines TRBV14 with TRBJ2-5; D is uncertain. Trimming left V 3 bases short and J 1 base short, with 15 bases between. Germline CDR1 reads SGHDN; CDR2 reads FVKESK. CDR3 length: 16 amino acids. The CDR3 protein is CASSHRSRLTQETQYF. CDR3 nucleotides: TGTGCCAGCAGCCATCGCAGCAGGCTGACCCAAGAGACCCAGTACTTC.

V gene TRBV11-2 combines with J gene TRBJ2-1; D is uncertain. The germline gives CDR1 SGHAT, CDR2 FQNNGV. CDR3 length: 14 residues. V was pared by 5 bases and J by 4 bases, with 12 bases between. The DNA of the CDR3 is TGTGCCAGCAGCCCCCGGTCCGGTTACAATGAGCAGTTCTTC. It yields the protein CASSPRSGYNEQFF.

This clonotype was detected ten times or more. One base away lies a much larger clone, so this may be a sequencing read error. The gene calls are TRBV20-1 and TRBJ1-5; no firm D call. The V and J ends lost 0 bases and 5 bases respectively, with 14 bases between them. The CDR3 contains 15 residues. The germline CDR1 and CDR2 sequences are DFQATT and SNEGSKA (reference sequence). The CDR3 nucleotides read TGCAGTGCTAGAGATCGTCGACAAGGCGATCAGCCCCAGCATTTT. It encodes CSARDRRQGDQPQHF.

This rearrangement joins TRBV7-2 to TRBJ2-7; 9 nucleotides match TRBD2. Germline V CDR1 and CDR2: SGHTA, FQGNSA. The CDR3 runs 14 residues. V was pared by 5 bases and J by 4 bases, with 6 bases of the junction left unmatched. CDR3 sequence reads: CASSRSGSVYEQYF. The DNA of the CDR3 is TGTGCCAGCAGCCGTAGCGGGAGTGTTTACGAGCAGTACTTC.

This chain uses TRBV29-1 with TRBJ2-5; a weak D match, TRBD2 (6 bases). The germline V gene encodes CDR1 SQVTM and CDR2 ANQGSEA. Trimming removed 5 bases at V and 0 bases at J, with 13 bases between. The CDR3 length is 14 residues. CDR3 sequence reads: CSVLSGDDQETQYF. The CDR3 DNA reads TGCAGCGTTTTATCGGGGGACGACCAAGAGACCCAGTACTTC.

This clonotype was detected ten times or more. This chain uses TRBV28 with TRBJ2-7; D is perhaps TRBD2 (6 bases). V dropped 1 base and J dropped 5 bases, with 12 bases sitting between them. This CDR3 contains 14 residues. Germline V gene lookup returns CDR1 MDHEN and CDR2 SYDVKM. The CDR3 region has the DNA TGTGCCAGCAGTTTATCGTCGGGCGGGGACGAGCAGTACTTC. The encoded protein is CASSLSSGGDEQYF.

There are a few counts of this clonotype. Here the CDR3 DNA reads TGTGCCAGCAGCTCCGCCCTTGGCGGGGAGCTGTTTTTT. It yields the protein CASSSALGGELFF. The gene calls are TRBV7-2 and TRBJ2-2; no clear D gene. CDR3 length equals 13 residues. Germline values: CDR1 SGHTA, CDR2 FQGNSA. V was trimmed by 4 bases and J by 7 bases, leaving 10 bases between them.

This clonotype came up many times. This chain connects TRBV7-2 to TRBJ1-1; 8 nucleotides align to TRBD1. The CDR3 covers 14 residues. V shed 0 bases, J shed 9 bases, and the junction held 6 bases outside the gene matches. Germline V lookup: CDR1 SGHTA, CDR2 FQGNSA. CDR3 bases: TGTGCCAGCAGCTTAGCCACAGGGGGGGCACAAGCTTTCTTT. Translating it yields CASSLATGGAQAFF.

The V gene is TRBV7-2, the J gene TRBJ2-1; D gene ambiguous. The CDR3 consists of 13 residues. The ends were cut back, 4 bases at V and 5 bases at J, with 9 bases in the middle. From germline, CDR1 is SGHTA and CDR2 FQGNSA. The CDR3 loop reads CASSYGPDNEQFF. The CDR3 DNA follows: TGTGCCAGCAGCTATGGACCGGACAATGAGCAGTTCTTC.

This clonotype was counted ten times or more. The CDR3 DNA sequence: TGTGCCAGCAGTTACTCGGACACAGCGCCCTACTCCTACAATGAGCAGTTCTTC. Translation: CASSYSDTAPYSYNEQFF. The chain couples TRBV6-5 to TRBJ2-1; weak D call: TRBD1 (5 bases). The CDR3 runs 18 residues. V was cut by 0 bases and J by 0 bases, with 15 bases left in between. Germline CDR1 is MNHEY and CDR2 is SVGAGI.

This clonotype was recorded at least ten times. The chain links TRBV5-1 to TRBJ2-7; D is ambiguous. Germline V gene data show CDR1 as SGHRS and CDR2 as YFSETQ. The CDR3 loop spans 14 amino acids. V gave up 6 bases and J gave up 6 bases, with 19 bases separating them. The CDR3 sequence is CASNSGDPRLEQYF. CDR3 DNA: TGCGCCAGCAACTCTGGGGATCCGCGGCTCGAGCAGTACTTC.

The chain has TRBV12-3 or TRBV12-4 and TRBJ2-2; D remains unclear. The ends were cut back, 7 bases at V and 0 bases at J, with 12 bases in the middle. CDR3 length: 15 residues. The CDR3 bases are TGTGCCAGCATCCCACTGGTACCGAACACCGGGGAGCTGTTTTTT. This gives the protein CASIPLVPNTGELFF.

This chain uses TRBV28 with TRBJ2-3, with D possibly being TRBD2 (6 bases). Trimming took 7 bases from V and 3 from J, leaving 14 bases between them. CDR1 and CDR2 (germline): MDHEN, SYDVKM. The CDR3 contains 14 residues. CDR3 region: CASTPGDLTDTQYF. CDR3 sequence (DNA): TGTGCCAGCACACCGGGAGATTTAACAGATACGCAGTATTTT.

V gene TRBV7-9 combines with J gene TRBJ2-1; possibly TRBD1 or TRBD2 for D (5 bases each). The germline CDR1 and CDR2 sequences are SEHNR and FQNEAQ (reference sequence). Trimming left V 0 bases short and J 0 bases short, with 9 bases between. The CDR3 is made up of 16 amino acids. The CDR3 region has the DNA TGTGCCAGCAGCTTAGCCGGGGCGAGCTCCTACAATGAGCAGTTCTTC. It specifies CASSLAGASSYNEQFF.

In this sample, this clonotype turned up many times. The V and J genes are TRBV7-9 and TRBJ2-7; 7 bases are a match to TRBD2. The ends lost 1 base at V and 3 bases at J; junction bases unmatched: 0. The CDR3 consists of 13 residues. Germline V gene data show CDR1 as SEHNR and CDR2 as FQNEAQ (reference sequence). The CDR3 here is CASSLGDYYEQYF. The CDR3 DNA reads TGTGCCAGCAGCTTAGGGGACTACTACGAGCAGTACTTC.

In its sample, this clonotype was seen many times. The rearrangement links TRBV15 to TRBJ2-1; 8 positions match TRBD1. CDR1 and CDR2 (germline): LNHNV, YYDKDF (reference sequence). The CDR3 covers 16 residues. J was trimmed by 1 base and V by 4 bases; bases with no gene match: 6. CDR3 protein: CATSNGQGESYNEQFF. In DNA form, the CDR3 reads TGTGCCACCAGCAACGGACAGGGCGAATCCTACAATGAGCAGTTCTTC.

This chain links TRBV7-9 with TRBJ2-1; D is uncertain. Germline V CDR1 and CDR2: SEHNR, FQNEAQ (reference sequence). This CDR3 is built from 13 residues. Trimming pared 5 bases from V and 5 bases from J, leaving 10 bases between. CDR3 residues: CASSPNIDNEQFF. The CDR3 nucleotides are TGTGCCAGCAGCCCAAATATAGACAATGAGCAGTTCTTC.

In the case of this clonotype: This likely stems from a read error, as it lies one base from a far larger clone. The chain uses TRBV15 and TRBJ2-5; no definite D call. The DNA end favors TRBJ2-1, so the J call may be wrong. The V gene's germline CDR1 is LNHNV and CDR2 YYDKDF (reference sequence). The CDR3 is 13 amino acids. The CDR3 reads CATSSGPPNEQFF. The CDR3 nucleotides read TGTGCCACCAGCAGTGGGCCCCCCAATGAGCAGTTCTTC.

Ten or more counts support this clonotype. The V and J genes are TRBV19 and TRBJ2-7; possibly TRBD2 for D (5 bases). Germline CDR1 reads LNHDA; CDR2 reads SQIVND (reference sequence). The length of the CDR3 is 12 residues. The V end lost 3 bases, the J end lost 4 bases, and 7 bases lay between the germline ends. CDR3 nucleotides: TGTGCCAGTAGTATTCCGGGGTACGAGCAGTACTTC. Its translation is CASSIPGYEQYF.

This clonotype was counted ten times or more. The J gene is TRBJ2-5, the V gene TRBV9; 12 bases align to TRBD2. The CDR3 has 16 residues. Germline loops: CDR1 SGDLS, CDR2 YYNGEE. The J segment lost 5 bases and the V segment lost 0 bases, leaving 5 bases of the junction unmatched. This CDR3 is CASSVGASGGVETQYF. CDR3 sequence (DNA): TGTGCCAGCAGCGTAGGGGCTAGCGGGGGGGTTGAGACCCAGTACTTC.